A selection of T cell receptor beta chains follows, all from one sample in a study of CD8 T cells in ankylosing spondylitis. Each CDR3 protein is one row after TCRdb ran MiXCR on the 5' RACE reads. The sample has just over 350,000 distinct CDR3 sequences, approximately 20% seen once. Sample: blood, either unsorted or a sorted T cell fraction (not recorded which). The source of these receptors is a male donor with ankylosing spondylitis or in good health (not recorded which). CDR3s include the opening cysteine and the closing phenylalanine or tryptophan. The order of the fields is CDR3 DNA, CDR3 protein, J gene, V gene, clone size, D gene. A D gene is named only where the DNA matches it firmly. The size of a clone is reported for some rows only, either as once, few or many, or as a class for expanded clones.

DNA: TGCAGTGCCCAGCACCGACAGACTAACACTGAAGCTTTCTTT; CDR3: CSAQHRQTNTEAFF; J: TRBJ1-1; V: TRBV20-1; size: few; D: NA
DNA: TGTGCCAGCAGCGTAGTGGCCGACTACAATGAGCAGTTCTTC; CDR3: CASSVVADYNEQFF; J: TRBJ2-1; V: TRBV9; size: NA; D: NA
DNA: TGTGCCAGCAGCTTAGCCGGAACATGGGCGGGAGAGCAGTACTTC; CDR3: CASSLAGTWAGEQYF; J: TRBJ2-7; V: TRBV11-3; size: few; D: NA
DNA: TGTGCCAGCAGGGGACAGGGGGCGACCCAGTACTTC; CDR3: CASRGQGATQYF; J: TRBJ2-5; V: TRBV12-3/TRBV12-4; size: NA; D: TRBD1
DNA: TGTGCCAGCAGTCCCCCCCTAGGGATCTCCTACGAGCAGTACTTC; CDR3: CASSPPLGISYEQYF; J: TRBJ2-7; V: TRBV12-3/TRBV12-4; size: few; D: NA
DNA: TGCGCCAGCAGCCAAGGATGGGACCGAAGCTCCTACAATGAGCAGTTCTTC; CDR3: CASSQGWDRSSYNEQFF; J: TRBJ2-1; V: TRBV4-1; size: few; D: NA
DNA: TGTGCCAGAGGGACTAGCGGTGTCGATAATGAGCAGTTCTTC; CDR3: CARGTSGVDNEQFF; J: TRBJ2-1; V: TRBV2; size: NA; D: TRBD2
DNA: TGTGCCAGCAGTTTATCGGTCCATCAGCCCCAGCATTTT; CDR3: CASSLSVHQPQHF; J: TRBJ1-5; V: TRBV12-3/TRBV12-4; size: many; D: NA
DNA: TGTGCCAGCAGTCCCAGGGGGGTGGTGGGCTATGGCTACACCTTC; CDR3: CASSPRGVVGYGYTF; J: TRBJ1-2; V: TRBV27; size: few; D: TRBD1
DNA: TGTGCCAGCAGACCGGGACACCTACAAGAGACCCAGTACTTC; CDR3: CASRPGHLQETQYF; J: TRBJ2-5; V: TRBV6-1; size: NA; D: NA
DNA: TGTGCCAGCAGCCTAGGCCCGGGACAGGCCAACTATGGCTACACCTTC; CDR3: CASSLGPGQANYGYTF; J: TRBJ1-2; V: TRBV12-3/TRBV12-4; size: NA; D: TRBD1
DNA: TGTGCCAGCAGCTTAGGTCAGGGGAGCAATCAGCCCCAGCATTTT; CDR3: CASSLGQGSNQPQHF; J: TRBJ1-5; V: TRBV7-6; size: many; D: NA
DNA: TGTGCCAGCAGCCAAGATACGGGACTCTCCTACGAGCAGTACTTC; CDR3: CASSQDTGLSYEQYF; J: TRBJ2-7; V: TRBV3-1; size: NA; D: NA
DNA: TGCGCCAGCAGCCCTAGCTCCCATTTTCTAAATGAGCAGTTCTTC; CDR3: CASSPSSHFLNEQFF; J: TRBJ2-1; V: TRBV4-1; size: NA; D: NA
DNA: TGCGCCAGCAGCGATAGCGGGGGCCATCTCACCGGGGAGCTGTTTTTT; CDR3: CASSDSGGHLTGELFF; J: TRBJ2-2; V: TRBV4-1; size: few; D: TRBD2
DNA: TGCGCCAGCAGTGAATACGGACACATTGAAGCTTTCTTT; CDR3: CASSEYGHIEAFF; J: TRBJ1-1; V: TRBV10-2; size: few; D: NA
DNA: TGTGCCAGCAGTTTAGGGGGGACAGTTTCACCCCTCCACTTT; CDR3: CASSLGGTVSPLHF; J: TRBJ1-6; V: TRBV12-3/TRBV12-4; size: many; D: TRBD1
DNA: TGTGCCAGCAGTCCCCATGGGCGGGGGGCCTTTTACGAGCAGTACTTC; CDR3: CASSPHGRGAFYEQYF; J: TRBJ2-7; V: TRBV12-3/TRBV12-4; size: few; D: TRBD2
DNA: TGTGCCAGCACCGCAGACGGGACCCAGTACTTC; CDR3: CASTADGTQYF; J: TRBJ2-5; V: TRBV6-6; size: few; D: NA
DNA: TGTGCCAGCAGTTTATTCAGCGGGAGCGGTTACGAGCAGTACTTC; CDR3: CASSLFSGSGYEQYF; J: TRBJ2-7; V: TRBV28; size: few; D: TRBD2
DNA: TGTGCCACCAGCGGCCGAGGGACAGGAAACACCGGGGAGCTGTTTTTT; CDR3: CATSGRGTGNTGELFF; J: TRBJ2-2; V: TRBV15; size: NA; D: TRBD1
DNA: TGTGCCAGCAGTTACGTGAGCGGCGAATACACAGATACGCAGTATTTT; CDR3: CASSYVSGEYTDTQYF; J: TRBJ2-3; V: TRBV6-5; size: once; D: NA
DNA: TGTGCCAGCAGTAATGGGCCCCAGCAGTTCTTC; CDR3: CASSNGPQQFF; J: TRBJ2-1; V: TRBV12-3/TRBV12-4; size: many; D: NA
DNA: TGTGCCAGCAGCTCCGGGGGGAGACGGGAGCAGTACTTC; CDR3: CASSSGGRREQYF; J: TRBJ2-7; V: TRBV7-9; size: NA; D: TRBD2
DNA: TGCGCCAGCAGCCAAGGGGGCGGGGGCACCGAGGATCAGCCCCAGCATTTT; CDR3: CASSQGGGGTEDQPQHF; J: TRBJ1-5; V: TRBV4-1; size: few; D: NA
DNA: TGTGCCAGCAGCCAGGAAGGACGGTTCTACGAGCAGTACTTC; CDR3: CASSQEGRFYEQYF; J: TRBJ2-7; V: TRBV3-1; size: NA; D: NA
DNA: TGTGCCAGCAGTGAAGGACTAGACTCCTACAATGAGCAGTTCTTC; CDR3: CASSEGLDSYNEQFF; J: TRBJ2-1; V: TRBV25-1; size: few; D: TRBD2
DNA: TGTGCCAGCAGCTTAGATGGTGGGACGGGGAAATACAATGAGCAGTTCTTC; CDR3: CASSLDGGTGKYNEQFF; J: TRBJ2-1; V: TRBV11-2; size: NA; D: NA
DNA: TGTGCCAGCAGCGAGACCACCAGGGATTCTGGAAACACCATATATTTT; CDR3: CASSETTRDSGNTIYF; J: TRBJ1-3; V: TRBV12-3/TRBV12-4; size: NA; D: NA
DNA: TGCAGCGCAACGCTAGCGGGGGGGGGAGAAGATACGCAGTATTTT; CDR3: CSATLAGGGEDTQYF; J: TRBJ2-3; V: TRBV29-1; size: NA; D: TRBD2
DNA: TGCGCCAGCAGCCAAGAGGGGGTCTCCTACGAGCAGTACTTC; CDR3: CASSQEGVSYEQYF; J: TRBJ2-7; V: TRBV4-1; size: few; D: NA
DNA: TGCAGTGCTAGATCCGGGGGGGGCTCCTACAATGAGCAGTTCTTC; CDR3: CSARSGGGSYNEQFF; J: TRBJ2-1; V: TRBV20-1; size: NA; D: TRBD2
DNA: TGTGCCAGCGAGGGGCGCACAGATACGCAGTATTTT; CDR3: CASEGRTDTQYF; J: TRBJ2-3; V: TRBV5-5; size: few; D: NA
DNA: TGTGCCAGCAGTACAGGACTAGCGGGGCTAGACACCTACGAGCAGTACTTC; CDR3: CASSTGLAGLDTYEQYF; J: TRBJ2-7; V: TRBV27; size: NA; D: TRBD2
DNA: TGTGCCAGCAGTTTGGCACACGCCACCGGGGAGCTGTTTTTT; CDR3: CASSLAHATGELFF; J: TRBJ2-2; V: TRBV28; size: NA; D: NA
DNA: TGTGCCACCAGCAGAGCAGGGGACAGACCATACGAGCAGTACTTC; CDR3: CATSRAGDRPYEQYF; J: TRBJ2-7; V: TRBV15; size: once; D: TRBD1
DNA: TGTGCCAGCAGTCAGCAAATGGGGACCACAGATACGCAGTATTTT; CDR3: CASSQQMGTTDTQYF; J: TRBJ2-3; V: TRBV28; size: many; D: NA
DNA: TGCAGTGCTAGAGACCCTGGGAGGGGGCTGAGCTCCTACGAGCAGTACTTC; CDR3: CSARDPGRGLSSYEQYF; J: TRBJ2-7; V: TRBV20-1; size: few; D: NA
DNA: TGTGCCAGCACGCTCGGCCAGGGTTTCTATGAGCAGTTCTTC; CDR3: CASTLGQGFYEQFF; J: TRBJ2-1; V: TRBV27; size: NA; D: NA
DNA: TGTGCCAGCAGCCAAGATTATTCCGGGGGGGGCCAAGAGACCCAGTACTTC; CDR3: CASSQDYSGGGQETQYF; J: TRBJ2-5; V: TRBV3-1; size: few; D: TRBD2
DNA: TGCAGTGCTATAGTAGGGTTGTCATATTCACCCCTCCACTTT; CDR3: CSAIVGLSYSPLHF; J: TRBJ1-6; V: TRBV20-1; size: NA; D: NA
DNA: TGTGCCAGCAGCCCCAACCGGGACAGGGTATACAATGAGCAGTTCTTC; CDR3: CASSPNRDRVYNEQFF; J: TRBJ2-1; V: TRBV6-2/TRBV6-3; size: NA; D: TRBD1
DNA: TGTGCCAGCAGACAGGGGGGGCGTTCACCCCTCCACTTT; CDR3: CASRQGGRSPLHF; J: TRBJ1-6; V: TRBV25-1; size: many; D: TRBD1
DNA: TGTGCCAGCAGCCTACAGGTGTATGAGGTACCTGCAACTAATGAAAAACTGTTTTTT; CDR3: CASSLQVYEVPATNEKLFF; J: TRBJ1-4; V: TRBV11-2; size: few; D: NA
DNA: TGTGCCAGCAGCTTATCTCTAGACCCAGATACGCAGTATTTT; CDR3: CASSLSLDPDTQYF; J: TRBJ2-3; V: TRBV7-9; size: few; D: NA
DNA: TGCAGCGTTCTTCAGGGGAATGAGCAGTTCTTC; CDR3: CSVLQGNEQFF; J: TRBJ2-1; V: TRBV29-1; size: few; D: NA
DNA: TGTGCCAGCAGTAACAGGGGGCGGGAAGAGACCCAGTACTTC; CDR3: CASSNRGREETQYF; J: TRBJ2-5; V: TRBV27; size: few; D: TRBD1
DNA: TGCAGTGCTACCTCAGGGGACTCCGGGACGGCTCCCCAAGAGACCCAGTACTTC; CDR3: CSATSGDSGTAPQETQYF; J: TRBJ2-5; V: TRBV20-1; size: few; D: NA
DNA: TGTGCCAGCAGCTTGGGACAACTAGCCAAAAACATTCAGTACTTC; CDR3: CASSLGQLAKNIQYF; J: TRBJ2-4; V: TRBV5-6; size: few; D: NA
DNA: TGTGCCAGCAGTACGAGAAATTTTGACTCCTATAATTCACCCCTCCACTTT; CDR3: CASSTRNFDSYNSPLHF; J: TRBJ1-6; V: TRBV12-3/TRBV12-4; size: NA; D: NA
DNA: TGCGCCAGCAGTGAGTCACGGACATCTGGGGCCAACGTCCTGACTTTC; CDR3: CASSESRTSGANVLTF; J: TRBJ2-6; V: TRBV10-2; size: few; D: NA
DNA: TGTGCCAGCAGCGTCGGCTCCGGGACAGGGGTGAGGGAGCAGTACTTC; CDR3: CASSVGSGTGVREQYF; J: TRBJ2-7; V: TRBV9; size: few; D: TRBD1
DNA: TGTGCCAGCAGTTTCGGGTGGAATGAGCAGTTCTTC; CDR3: CASSFGWNEQFF; J: TRBJ2-1; V: TRBV12-3/TRBV12-4; size: NA; D: NA
DNA: TGCAGCGTACTACAGGGGCCCTACGAGCAGTACTTC; CDR3: CSVLQGPYEQYF; J: TRBJ2-7; V: TRBV29-1; size: many; D: TRBD1
DNA: TGTGCCAGCAGTTTTTCTGGTGGCGAGCAGTTCTTC; CDR3: CASSFSGGEQFF; J: TRBJ2-1; V: TRBV12-3/TRBV12-4; size: many; D: NA
DNA: TGTGCCAGCCGGGGCGGCCTCCTCTACGAGCAGTACTTC; CDR3: CASRGGLLYEQYF; J: TRBJ2-7; V: TRBV3-1; size: NA; D: NA
DNA: TGTGCCAGCAGTTTGCAGGTGTCAGATGAGCAGTTCTTC; CDR3: CASSLQVSDEQFF; J: TRBJ2-1; V: TRBV27; size: few; D: NA
DNA: TGTGCCAGCAGTTACGGGCCATCCCCCTACAATGAGCAGTTCTTC; CDR3: CASSYGPSPYNEQFF; J: TRBJ2-1; V: TRBV6-5; size: NA; D: NA
DNA: TGTGCCTTGACAGGGACTAGCACAGATACGCAGTATTTT; CDR3: CALTGTSTDTQYF; J: TRBJ2-3; V: TRBV30; size: NA; D: NA
DNA: TGCAGTGCTAGAGCCCTAGACAGGGGTGGCTACAATGAGCAGTTCTTC; CDR3: CSARALDRGGYNEQFF; J: TRBJ2-1; V: TRBV20-1; size: few; D: TRBD1